The 15 T cell receptor beta chains in this list originate from one sample, sequenced in a study of blood T cell repertoires in COVID-19. Generated by immunoSEQ multiplex PCR, the TCRdb table keeps only in-frame clones and is missing some. The sample shows about 250,000 clones, more than 70% of them seen only once. The material sequenced was peripheral blood. The receptors derive from a woman between 40 and 55 years old who had recovered from COVID-19.

The rearrangement joins TRBV6-5 to TRBJ1-2; the D gene is possibly TRBD1 (6 bases). V was shortened by 6 bases and J by 5 bases, with 16 bases between the two germline ends. Germline CDR1 and CDR2: MNHEY and SVGAGI. The CDR3 totals 14 residues. CDR3 coding DNA: TGTGCCAGCAGACAACAGGGAGGGGAGTATGGCTACACCTTC. This gives the protein CASRQQGGEYGYTF.

This clone was recorded once. The chain joins TRBV3-1 (or the pseudogene TRBV3-2) to TRBJ1-2; D may be TRBD1 (6 bases). V shed 3 bases and J shed 6 bases, with 11 bases lying between them. Germline CDR1 and CDR2: LGHDT and YNNKEL (reference sequence). The CDR3 totals 13 residues. The CDR3 DNA reads as TGTGCCAGCAGCCAGGCTACAGGGAATGGCTACACCTTC. Its translation: CASSQATGNGYTF.

This chain joins TRBV28 and TRBJ1-5; perhaps TRBD1 as D (5 bases). V lost 3 bases and J 0 bases, leaving 18 bases between the germline ends. The CDR3 consists of 18 residues. Germline V gene data show CDR1 as MDHEN and CDR2 as SYDVKM. The CDR3 DNA reads TGTGCCAGCAGTTTTTTGGGGGGAGGGACGGGTAGCAATCAGCCCCAGCATTTT. Translated, it gives CASSFLGGGTGSNQPQHF.

This rearrangement joins TRBV28 to TRBJ1-5; D gene unclear. The CDR3 sequence is 14 residues long. Trimming removed 2 bases from V and 4 bases from J, with 9 bases in between. Per the germline V gene, CDR1 is MDHEN and CDR2 is SYDVKM. The CDR3, as DNA: TGTGCCAGCAGTTTAGCGGCGTGGAATCAGCCCCAGCATTTT. This codes for CASSLAAWNQPQHF.

The chain recombines TRBV28 with TRBJ2-7; 7 bases are a match to TRBD1. CDR1 and CDR2 (germline): MDHEN, SYDVKM. Trimming took 5 bases from V and 3 from J; bases not matched to a gene: 4. This CDR3 comprises 13 residues. This CDR3 reads CASSPTGRYEQYF. CDR3 nucleotides: TGTGCCAGCAGTCCGACAGGGCGCTACGAGCAGTACTTC.

The V and J genes are TRBV4-1 and TRBJ2-5; 13 nucleotides align to TRBD2. This CDR3 contains 16 residues. From germline, CDR1 is MGHRA and CDR2 YSYEKL. The V gene end was trimmed by 4 bases and the J gene end by 10 bases; junction bases not matched to a gene: 12. The CDR3 region has the DNA TGCGCCAGCAGCCCCCGGACTAGCGGGAGAGAACTTTTCCAGTACTTC. This translates into CASSPRTSGRELFQYF.

A single count supports this clone. The chain is built from TRBV3-1 (or the pseudogene TRBV3-2) and TRBJ2-5; TRBD1 agrees at 8 bases. This CDR3 is 16 amino acids long. Germline-derived CDR1 and CDR2 are LGHDT and YNNKEL (reference sequence). J was trimmed by 3 bases and V by 2 bases; bases with no gene match: 8. DNA of the CDR3: TGTGCCAGCAGCCAAACCGACAGGGGCGCGGAAGAGACCCAGTACTTC. This encodes CASSQTDRGAEETQYF.

The V call is TRBV5-1, the J call TRBJ2-5; 9 nucleotides line up with TRBD1. V shed 5 bases and J 5 bases; nucleotides not matched to a gene: 7. Germline-derived CDR1 and CDR2 are SGHRS and YFSETQ. The CDR3 spans 14 residues. The CDR3 sequence: CASSARTGEETQYF. CDR3 in DNA: TGCGCCAGCAGTGCTAGGACAGGGGAGGAGACCCAGTACTTC.

This sequence joins TRBV5-5 and TRBJ1-2; the D gene is possibly TRBD1 (6 bases). V was trimmed by 0 bases and J by 8 bases, leaving 17 bases between them. The CDR3 runs to 15 residues. The germline CDR1 and CDR2 sequences are SGHKS and YYEKEE (reference sequence). CDR3 in amino acids: CASSLGTTGIGGYTF. CDR3 bases: TGTGCCAGCAGCTTGGGGACAACAGGGATTGGGGGCTACACCTTC.

This clone was picked up one time. The chain couples TRBV4-1 to TRBJ2-3, with a possible D match to TRBD1 (6 bases). This CDR3 is 18 amino acids long. CDR1 and CDR2 (germline): MGHRA, YSYEKL. With 0 bases removed from V and 3 bases from J, the gap between germline ends came to 19 bases. The CDR3 DNA sequence: TGCGCCAGCAGCCAAGATCTCGGTGGGGGCATTGTGACAGATACGCAGTATTTT. This encodes CASSQDLGGGIVTDTQYF.

The chain has TRBV18 and TRBJ2-3; TRBD2 agrees at 13 bases. This CDR3 is built from 15 residues. The V gene end was trimmed by 3 bases and the J gene end by 5 bases; junction bases not matched to a gene: 2. Germline V gene sequence: CDR1 KGHSH, CDR2 LQKENI. CDR3 region: CASSPRTSGGDTQYF. The CDR3 nucleotides read TGTGCCAGCTCACCCCGGACTAGCGGGGGAGATACGCAGTATTTT. The variable domain in full, completed from reference TRBV18 and TRBJ2-3, reads NAGVMQNPRHLVRRRGQEARLRCSPMKGHSHVYWYRQLPEEGLKFMVYLQKENIIDESGMPKERFSAEFPKEGPSILRIQQVVRGDSAAYFCASSPRTSGGDTQYFGPGTRLTVL.

This chain uses TRBV19 with TRBJ1-3; D might be TRBD1 (6 bases). The ends were cut back, 4 bases at V and 3 bases at J, with 13 bases in the middle. Looked up from germline, CDR1 is LNHDA and CDR2 is SQIVND (reference sequence). The CDR3 is 15 residues long. CDR3 residues: CASSTRTGFGNTIYF. The DNA of the CDR3 is TGTGCCAGTAGTACTCGAACAGGGTTTGGAAACACCATATATTTT.

CDR3 loop: CASSPQAGGPSYEQYF. CDR3 in DNA: TGTGCCAGCTCACCACAGGCAGGGGGTCCATCCTACGAGCAGTACTTC. This chain joins TRBV18 and TRBJ2-7; 7 bases map to TRBD1. V was clipped by 1 base and J by 1 base; unmatched bases: 7. In germline, CDR1 is KGHSH, CDR2 LQKENI. This CDR3 is 16 amino acids long.

The rearrangement uses TRBV3-1 (or the pseudogene TRBV3-2) and TRBJ1-2; 8 bases are shared with TRBD1. The CDR3 extends over 15 amino acids. The ends lost 2 bases at V and 5 bases at J; junction bases unmatched: 7. Germline CDR1 and CDR2: LGHDT and YNNKEL (reference sequence). Here the CDR3 reads CASSQSDRGGYGYTF. CDR3 nucleotides: TGTGCCAGCAGCCAAAGCGACAGGGGAGGATATGGCTACACCTTC.

This clone was recorded only once. The gene calls are TRBV4-3 and TRBJ2-2; TRBD1 matches at 10 bases. Trimming removed 4 bases from V and 8 bases from J; junction bases left unmatched: 13. Germline assignment: CDR1 LGHNA and CDR2 YSLEER. This CDR3 is built from 17 residues. CDR3 in DNA: TGCGCCAGCAGCCGAAAAATTGGGGGGACAGGGGAAGGGGAGCTGTTTTTT. Amino acid sequence: CASSRKIGGTGEGELFF.